Listed below are T cell receptor beta chains from one sample, sequenced in a study of shared clonotypes between healthy human individuals. Using immunoSEQ multiplex PCR, the repertoire was profiled, and TCRdb retains in-frame clones only, with some absent. The sample has about 2 million clones; about 95% are singletons. Specimen: naive CD8+ T cells sorted from blood. The receptors here all came from a young man in good health. The CDR3 runs from the conserved cysteine through the conserved F or W. Each record gives: D gene, V gene, J gene, CDR3 DNA, CDR3 protein. A D gene is named only where the DNA matches it firmly.

D: TRBD2; V: TRBV7-2; J: TRBJ2-7; DNA: TGTGCCAGCAGCTTAGATGCTAGCGGGTCCTACGAGCAGTACTTC; CDR3: CASSLDASGSYEQYF
D: .; V: TRBV15; J: TRBJ1-1; DNA: TGTGCCACCAGCAGCAGAGGAGGGAACACTGAAGCTTTCTTT; CDR3: CATSSRGGNTEAFF
D: TRBD1; V: TRBV29-1; J: TRBJ2-7; DNA: TGCAGCGCCGGGACAGGACCCTACGAGCAGTACTTC; CDR3: CSAGTGPYEQYF
D: TRBD1; V: TRBV7-9; J: TRBJ2-7; DNA: TGTGCCAGCAGCTTAGCGCTCAGGGGGCAAGCCTACGAGCAGTACTTC; CDR3: CASSLALRGQAYEQYF
D: TRBD1; V: TRBV27; J: TRBJ1-5; DNA: TGTGCCAGCAGTCTACAGGGGGCCAGCAATCAGCCCCAGCATTTT; CDR3: CASSLQGASNQPQHF
D: TRBD1; V: TRBV7-2; J: TRBJ1-2; DNA: TGTGCCAGCAGCGAGGACCTGACAGGGGCAGGTGGCTACACCTTC; CDR3: CASSEDLTGAGGYTF
D: TRBD1; V: TRBV13; J: TRBJ2-7; DNA: TGTGCCAGCAGCTCATCCGGGACAGGTAACGAGCAGTACTTC; CDR3: CASSSSGTGNEQYF
D: .; V: TRBV11-2; J: TRBJ2-7; DNA: TGTGCCAGCAGCTTAGTCCCGGACTCTTACTCCTACGAGCAGTACTTC; CDR3: CASSLVPDSYSYEQYF
D: .; V: TRBV9; J: TRBJ2-1; DNA: TGTGCCAGCAGCGTAGGGTTGGGGACCGAGTACAATGAGCAGTTCTTC; CDR3: CASSVGLGTEYNEQFF
D: .; V: TRBV13; J: TRBJ1-3; DNA: TGTGCCAGCAGCCCGGAGGGCGGCAATGGAAACACCATATATTTT; CDR3: CASSPEGGNGNTIYF